Each of the 11 T cell receptor beta chains below was sequenced from the same sample in a study of T cells expressing NK-cell markers. TCRdb reprocessed the 5' RACE reads and stores each CDR3 protein as one record, lacking DNA. This table holds about 260,000 distinct CDR3 sequences. Sequences were obtained from blood T cells: a sorted CD56 or NKG2C T cell subset, CD4+ or CD8+ T cells, or bulk PBMC T cells (not recorded which). These receptors were collected from a woman between 18 and 75 years old in good health.

V gene TRBV12-3 or TRBV12-4 combines with J gene TRBJ2-1; with no DNA, the TCRdb D assignment of TRBD2 cannot be verified. The CDR3 spans 14 residues. CDR3: CASSLGTRVPEQFF.

The chain uses TRBV2 and TRBJ1-2; TCRdb designates TRBD1, a call that cannot be tested without DNA. Germline V gene lookup returns CDR1 SNHLY and CDR2 FYNNEI. The CDR3 is 12 amino acids. The CDR3 reads CARMDRGTGYTF.

This chain joins TRBV12-3 or TRBV12-4 and TRBJ1-1; TCRdb's D call, TRBD1, is unchecked because there is no DNA. This CDR3 has 15 amino acids. The CDR3 sequence: CASNRAYGGGTEAFF.

The chain recombines TRBV12-3 or TRBV12-4 with TRBJ2-7; TCRdb's assignment of TRBD2 cannot be checked, as there is no DNA. The CDR3 length is 15 residues. CDR3 residues: CASSPGAGGIYEQYF.

The chain has TRBV5-6 and TRBJ1-2; the TRBD1 assignment by TCRdb is unverifiable without DNA. CDR1 is SGHDT, CDR2 YYEEEE, per germline. CDR3 length: 13 residues. Here the CDR3 reads CASSFPSQYGYTF.

This chain links TRBV20-1 with TRBJ2-1; the D call from TCRdb, TRBD1, cannot be confirmed without DNA. The CDR3 extends over 13 amino acids. The germline CDR1 and CDR2 sequences are DFQATT and SNEGSKA (reference sequence). CDR3 amino acids: CSAREGAYNEQFF.

J is TRBJ2-1 and V is TRBV5-1; TCRdb proposes TRBD1, but this gene call is untestable without DNA. The CDR3 consists of 13 residues. Germline V gene sequence: CDR1 SGHRS, CDR2 YFSETQ. The CDR3 is CASSLYRSNEQFF.

V is TRBV10-1 and J is TRBJ1-2; TCRdb lists TRBD1, though no DNA is available to test this call. The CDR3 totals 14 residues. CDR1 WNHNN and CDR2 SYGVQD come from the germline V gene (reference sequence). This chain's CDR3 is CASSESPGIYGYTF.

This rearrangement joins TRBV29-1 to TRBJ2-7; as DNA is missing, the TRBD2 call by TCRdb cannot be tested. CDR3 length: 13 amino acids. Germline CDR1 and CDR2: SQVTM and ANQGSEA. The CDR3 protein is CSVDAEGSKEQYF.

The chain recombines TRBV28 with TRBJ2-7. This CDR3 is 13 amino acids long. Per germline, CDR1 MDHEN and CDR2 SYDVKM. The chain's CDR3 is CASRNPSSYEQYF.

This sequence joins TRBV12-3 or TRBV12-4 and TRBJ2-7; TCRdb names TRBD1, which stays unverified in the absence of DNA. The CDR3 is 15 amino acids. CDR3 residues: CASSPGPLSSYEQYF.